This T cell receptor (beta chain) comes out of a study of blood T cell repertoires in COVID-19. At the level of the study: The analysed material was cDNA or gDNA that came from T cells, B-cell-depleted T cells, or PBMCs.

Germline V gives CDR1 MNHNY, CDR2 SVGAGI (reference sequence). This CDR3 region has 12 residues. V lost 6 bases to trimming and J lost 8 bases; unmatched junction nucleotides: 6. As originally analysed: Amplification with reference gene primers provided the estimates of nucleated cell counts. The protocol was immunoSEQ multiplex PCR, while the TCRdb copy is restricted to in-frame clones and leaves out a portion. V, J and clone size were drawn from that table, and D and trimming were deduced from the DNA. The data show some 52,000 clones, roughly 91% seen once. The clonotype was recovered from a human donor in a cohort sampled during active COVID-19. The chain is built from TRBV6-6 and TRBJ1-2; 7 positions match TRBD1. What was sequenced was peripheral blood. The DNA of the CDR3 is TGTGCCAGCAGGCGTACAGGGGACGGCTACACCTTC. Translating gives CASRRTGDGYTF.